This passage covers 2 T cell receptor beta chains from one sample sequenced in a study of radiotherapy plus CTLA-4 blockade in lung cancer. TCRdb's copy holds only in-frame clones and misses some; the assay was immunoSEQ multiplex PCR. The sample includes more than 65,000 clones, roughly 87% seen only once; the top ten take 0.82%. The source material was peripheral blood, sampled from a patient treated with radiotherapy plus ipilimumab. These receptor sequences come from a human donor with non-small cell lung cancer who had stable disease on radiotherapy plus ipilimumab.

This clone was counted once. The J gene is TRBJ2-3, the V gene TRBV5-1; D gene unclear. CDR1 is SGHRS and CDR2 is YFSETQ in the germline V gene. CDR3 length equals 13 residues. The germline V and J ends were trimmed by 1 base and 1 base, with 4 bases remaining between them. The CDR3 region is CASSLLGTDTQYF. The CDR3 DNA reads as TGCGCCAGCAGCTTGCTAGGCACAGATACGCAGTATTTT.

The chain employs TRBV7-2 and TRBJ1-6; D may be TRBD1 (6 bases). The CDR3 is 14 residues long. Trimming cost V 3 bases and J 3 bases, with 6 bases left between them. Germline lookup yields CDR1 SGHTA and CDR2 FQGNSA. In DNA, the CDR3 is TGTGCCAGCAGCTTGGACAGCTATAATTCACCCCTCCACTTT. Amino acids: CASSLDSYNSPLHF.